These 9 T cell receptor beta chains were sequenced from one sample in a study of pediatric ulcerative colitis. The method was immunoSEQ multiplex PCR; TCRdb's version includes in-frame clones alone and lacks a portion of them. The data hold approximately 15,000 clones, with less than 80% observed a single time. One to two pinch biopsies were taken from the rectum during colonoscopy. Sequenced: gut tissue. The receptors derive from a girl aged 10-17 years with moderate ulcerative colitis.

The rearrangement joins TRBV4-2 to TRBJ2-1, with 10 bases lining up with TRBD2. Trimming removed 0 bases from V and 1 base from J; junction bases left unmatched: 3. Germline values: CDR1 LGHNA, CDR2 YNFKEQ. There are 17 residues in the CDR3. CDR3 amino acids: CASSQDELAGSYNEQFF. CDR3 coding DNA: TGTGCCAGCAGCCAAGATGAACTAGCGGGGTCCTACAATGAGCAGTTCTTC.

The CDR3 region is CASSLLSPHEQYF. The CDR3 bases are TGTGCCAGCAGTTTATTGTCTCCCCACGAGCAGTACTTC. The rearrangement uses TRBV27 and TRBJ2-7, with unresolved D. V lost 1 base and J lost 5, with 9 bases in between. Germline values: CDR1 MNHEY, CDR2 SMNVEV (reference sequence). The CDR3 is made up of 13 amino acids.

The chain employs TRBV6-1 and TRBJ2-7, with D possibly TRBD1 on 6 matching bases. The V end was cut by 3 bases, the J end by 2 bases, with 14 bases between. CDR3 length: 15 residues. Germline V gene sequence: CDR1 MNHNS, CDR2 SASEGT. The CDR3 protein is CASSDLYRATYEQYF. The CDR3 bases are TGTGCCAGCAGTGATCTGTACAGGGCGACCTACGAGCAGTACTTC.

The V call is TRBV6-6, the J call TRBJ1-3; a possible D gene is TRBD1 (5 bases). The germline gives CDR1 MNHNY, CDR2 SVGAGI (reference sequence). Deletions cut 4 bases from V and 2 bases from J, with 9 bases between. This CDR3 contains 14 residues. DNA of the CDR3: TGTGCCAGCAGTTCTGGGGGGGCTGGAAACACCATATATTTT. Its translation is CASSSGGAGNTIYF.

Remarks on this clone: A junction end diverges from the germline sequence, so it may reflect a read error. The chain couples TRBV11-3 to TRBJ2-3; D unresolved. The CDR3 runs to 14 residues. Germline loops: CDR1 SGHNT, CDR2 YENEEA. CDR3 nucleotide sequence: TGTGCCAGCAGCTTCCGATTAAGCAGAGATACGCAGTATTTT. Translation gives CASSFRLSRDTQYF.

This chain joins TRBV7-9 and TRBJ1-2; no clear D gene. CDR3 length: 16 amino acids. The V end was cut by 5 bases, the J end by 0 bases, with 16 bases between. Germline loops: CDR1 SEHNR, CDR2 FQNEAQ (reference sequence). DNA of the CDR3: TGTGCCAGCAGCCCTCCGGGAGGCGGTGCTAACTATGGCTACACCTTC. It is translated as CASSPPGGGANYGYTF.

The V gene is TRBV11-2, the J gene TRBJ1-6; a weak D match, TRBD1 (5 bases). The V and J ends lost 5 bases and 9 bases respectively, with 17 bases between them. Per germline, CDR1 SGHAT and CDR2 FQNNGV. This CDR3 is 15 amino acids long. The CDR3 is CASSLRTQGSSPLHF. The CDR3 DNA sequence: TGTGCCAGCAGCCTCCGGACCCAGGGTAGTTCACCCCTCCACTTT. Based on the CDR3 plus reference TRBV11-2 and TRBJ1-6, the full variable domain is EAGVAQSPRYKIIEKRQSVAFWCNPISGHATLYWYQQILGQGPKLLIQFQNNGVVDDSQLPKDRFSAERLKGVDSTLKIQPAKLEDSAVYLCASSLRTQGSSPLHFGNGTRLTVT.

About this clone: The same CDR3 can be traced to other DNA sequences in this sample. The rearrangement links TRBV2 to TRBJ2-3, with TRBD2 matching over 8 bases. J was trimmed by 1 base and V by 7 bases; bases with no gene match: 1. Germline-derived CDR1 and CDR2 are SNHLY and FYNNEI. CDR3 length: 13 residues. The CDR3 bases are TGTGCCAGCACGGGACTAGGCACAGATACGCAGTATTTT. Encoded protein: CASTGLGTDTQYF.

The count of this clone is one. The J gene is TRBJ2-7, the V gene TRBV6-1; TRBD2 matches at 11 bases. This CDR3 is built from 17 residues. From germline, CDR1 is MNHNS and CDR2 SASEGT. Unmatched junction bases numbered 9, after V lost 2 bases and J lost 3 bases. CDR3 nucleotides: TGTGCCAGCAGTGAATCATTCTTCGGGACTAGCGGCTACGAGCAGTACTTC. This sequence encodes CASSESFFGTSGYEQYF.